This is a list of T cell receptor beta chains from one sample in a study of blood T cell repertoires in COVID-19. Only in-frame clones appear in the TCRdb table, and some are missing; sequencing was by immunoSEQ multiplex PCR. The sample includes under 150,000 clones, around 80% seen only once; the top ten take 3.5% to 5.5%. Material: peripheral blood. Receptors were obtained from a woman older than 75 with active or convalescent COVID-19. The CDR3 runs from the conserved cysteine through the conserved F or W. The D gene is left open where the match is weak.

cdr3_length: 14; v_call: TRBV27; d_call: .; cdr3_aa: CASGSRGFGSPLHF
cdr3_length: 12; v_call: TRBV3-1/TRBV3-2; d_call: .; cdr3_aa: CASSQSPGYRYF
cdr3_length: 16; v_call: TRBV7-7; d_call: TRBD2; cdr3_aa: CASSQGLAGGTDTQYF
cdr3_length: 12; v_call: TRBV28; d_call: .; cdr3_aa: CASSFAAFGYTF
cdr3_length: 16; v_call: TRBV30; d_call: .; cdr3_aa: CAWSVEGGRVYSPLHF
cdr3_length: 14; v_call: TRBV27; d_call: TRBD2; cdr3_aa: CAVSRAGGPNEQFF
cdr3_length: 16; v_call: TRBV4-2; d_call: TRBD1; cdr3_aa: CASSREVQGVNTEAFF
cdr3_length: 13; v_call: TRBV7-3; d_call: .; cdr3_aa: CASSLTRNNEQFF
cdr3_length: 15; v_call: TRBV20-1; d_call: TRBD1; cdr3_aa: CSASPGTGGAYEQYF
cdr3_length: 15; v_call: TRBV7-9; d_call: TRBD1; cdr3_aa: CASSFGTGIQETQYF
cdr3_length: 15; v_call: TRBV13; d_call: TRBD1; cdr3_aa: CASSTDRVSGNTIYF
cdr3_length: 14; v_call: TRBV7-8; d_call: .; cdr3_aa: CASSLQGLGSPLHF
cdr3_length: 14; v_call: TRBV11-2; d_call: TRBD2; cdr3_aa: CASSPRDYTDTQYF
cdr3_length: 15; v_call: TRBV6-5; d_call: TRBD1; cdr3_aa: CASRLDRGGGQPQHF
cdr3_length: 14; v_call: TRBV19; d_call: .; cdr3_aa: CASAVDRTNEKLFF
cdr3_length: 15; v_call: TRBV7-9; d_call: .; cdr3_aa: CASSPSISSGNTIYF
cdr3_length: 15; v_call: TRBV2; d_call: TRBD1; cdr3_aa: CASCLQGGGNQPQHF
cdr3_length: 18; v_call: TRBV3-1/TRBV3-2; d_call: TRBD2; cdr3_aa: CASSPRGLAGGYTGELFF
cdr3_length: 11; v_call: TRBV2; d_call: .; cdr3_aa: CASSPTYEQYF
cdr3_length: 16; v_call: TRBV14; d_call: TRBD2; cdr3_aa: CASSPLAGGQYNEQFF
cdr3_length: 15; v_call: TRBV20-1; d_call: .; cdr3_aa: CSASRRTDSYNEQFF
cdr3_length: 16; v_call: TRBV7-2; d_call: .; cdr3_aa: CASSSEVTAIYGELFF